This TCR beta chain comes out of a study of T cells in localized non-small cell lung cancer. Broader study findings: Heterogeneity remains possible, as sequencing covered one tumor region only.

Of note for this clone: Its specificity is unknown.

This CDR3 has 14 amino acids. CDR1 is SGHNT and CDR2 is YENEEA in the germline V gene. After removal of 1 base from V and 7 bases from J, the junction contained 4 bases not matched to a gene. The method was immunoSEQ multiplex PCR; TCRdb's version includes in-frame clones alone and lacks a portion of them. The sample comprises 2,700 or so clones, more than 25% of which are singletons, and about a sixth rests with the top ten. The chain uses TRBV11-3 and TRBJ1-1, with 9 nucleotides matching TRBD1. The sequence was collected from a woman between 40 and 69 years old with stage II squamous cell lung carcinoma. The sequencing used normal lung tissue next to the tumor, collected before any cancer treatment. DNA of the CDR3: TGTGCCAGCAGCTTAGGGACAGGGGATTTTGAAGCTTTCTTT. It specifies CASSLGTGDFEAFF.